These T cell receptor beta chains were read from a single sample in a study of blood T cell repertoires in COVID-19. Only in-frame clones appear in the TCRdb table, and some are missing; sequencing was by immunoSEQ multiplex PCR. The data hold roughly 150,000 clones, with approximately 86% observed a single time. The sample consisted of peripheral blood. The origin of the receptors is a human donor in a cohort sampled during active COVID-19. CDR3s include the opening cysteine and the closing phenylalanine or tryptophan. The D gene is left open where the match is weak. Only part of the rows carry a size: once, few, many, or a class if the clone is expanded.

15	TRBV7-9	NA	TRBJ2-1	TRBD1	TGTGCCAGCAGTTCTGACAGGGGCGCAGGCAATGAGCAGTTCTTC	CASSSDRGAGNEQFF
15	TRBV9	NA	TRBJ1-1	NA	TGTGCCAGCAGCGTAGAGCCAGGGGAGAACACTGAAGCTTTCTTT	CASSVEPGENTEAFF
14	TRBV5-1	NA	TRBJ1-1	TRBD1	TGCGCCAGCAGCTTGAGGGGGCTTGGCACTGAAGCTTTCTTT	CASSLRGLGTEAFF
14	TRBV23-1	NA	TRBJ1-4	NA	TGCGCCAGCAGGGCGGGGAGTACTAATGAAAAACTGTTTTTT	CASRAGSTNEKLFF
16	TRBV7-8	NA	TRBJ2-5	TRBD2	TGTGCCAGCAGCGTACCGGCTGGACTAGCGGAAGAGACCCAGTACTTC	CASSVPAGLAEETQYF
17	TRBV19	once	TRBJ1-5	NA	TGTGCCAGTACGGGGGGGGCGCAAAGTAGAAGCAATCAGCCCCAGCATTTT	CASTGGAQSRSNQPQHF
15	TRBV19	once	TRBJ2-7	TRBD2	TGTGCCAGTAGCCCTGGGGGGGAAGCGGAGCTCGAGCAGTACTTC	CASSPGGEAELEQYF
15	TRBV15	NA	TRBJ2-1	NA	TGTGCCACCAGCAGTGTCCCTCGCGCCTACAATGAGCAGTTCTTC	CATSSVPRAYNEQFF
16	TRBV7-9	NA	TRBJ2-7	TRBD1	TGTGCCAGCAGCGCAAGGTGGGGACAGGGGAACCACGAGCAGTACTTC	CASSARWGQGNHEQYF
15	TRBV7-9	NA	TRBJ1-1	TRBD1	TGTGCCAGCAGCTCCGGACAGGGGGCGTCAACTGAAGCTTTCTTT	CASSSGQGASTEAFF
15	TRBV11-2	NA	TRBJ2-7	TRBD2	TGTGCCAGCAGCTTAGAGGGACTAGGATCGTACGAGCAGTACTTC	CASSLEGLGSYEQYF
15	TRBV5-4	NA	TRBJ1-1	NA	TGTGCCAGCAGCCCGCCCGGGGAGCGGGACACTGAAGCTTTCTTT	CASSPPGERDTEAFF
16	TRBV7-9	once	TRBJ2-1	TRBD2	TGTGCCAGCAGGGGTGGAGGAGCGGGGGGCCGGAATGAGCAGTTCTTC	CASRGGGAGGRNEQFF
18	TRBV4-2	NA	TRBJ1-1	TRBD1	TGTGCCAGCAGCCAAGCTAATTCCGGGACAGCGATGAACACTGAAGCTTTCTTT	CASSQANSGTAMNTEAFF
14	TRBV7-9	NA	TRBJ2-7	NA	TGTGCCAGCAGCTTAGAATCGTCTACCTACGAGCAGTACTTC	CASSLESSTYEQYF
14	TRBV27	once	TRBJ2-3	NA	TGTGCCAGCAGTTTAGGGGGGAGCACAGATACGCAGTATTTT	CASSLGGSTDTQYF
13	TRBV27	NA	TRBJ2-1	TRBD2	TGTGCCAGCAGGAGGACTAGGAGCAATGAGCAGTTCTTC	CASRRTRSNEQFF
15	TRBV4-1	NA	TRBJ1-4	TRBD1	TGCGCCAGCAGCCATGACAGGGGGTCTAATGAAAAACTGTTTTTT	CASSHDRGSNEKLFF
15	TRBV5-1	NA	TRBJ2-3	TRBD2	TGCGCCAGCAGCTTGCAGCGGGGGGGCCCAAATACGCAGTATTTT	CASSLQRGGPNTQYF
13	TRBV9	NA	TRBJ2-7	TRBD2	TGTGCCAGCAGCCCCGGGGGGGGCTACGAGCAGTACTTC	CASSPGGGYEQYF
16	TRBV15	NA	TRBJ2-7	NA	TGTGCCACCAGCAGAGATGAAAGGGGCCCGGCGGGGGAGCAGTACTTC	CATSRDERGPAGEQYF
15	TRBV5-1	few	TRBJ2-7	NA	TGCGCCAGCAGCTTGGCCCCAGAAAGAACCCACGAGCAGTACTTC	CASSLAPERTHEQYF
16	TRBV28	NA	TRBJ1-5	NA	TGTGCCAGCAGTTCCCCACGCCAGGGTCAGCGACAGCCCCAGCATTTT	CASSSPRQGQRQPQHF
12	TRBV18	NA	TRBJ2-1	TRBD1	TGTGCCAGCTCGCCCCAGGGGGATGAGCAGTTCTTC	CASSPQGDEQFF
14	TRBV9	NA	TRBJ1-1	NA	TGTGCCAGCAGCCCCGCAGGGTTGAACACTGAAGCTTTCTTT	CASSPAGLNTEAFF
13	TRBV7-9	NA	TRBJ2-7	NA	TGTGCCAGCAGCCCCCCCGGGGCCTACGAGCAGTACTTC	CASSPPGAYEQYF
14	TRBV19	once	TRBJ1-5	NA	TGTGCCAGTAGACCACAGGGAAACAATCAGCCCCAGCATTTT	CASRPQGNNQPQHF
15	TRBV13	once	TRBJ2-3	TRBD2	TGTGCCAGCCGACTAGCGGGAGGCCCCACGGATACGCAGTATTTT	CASRLAGGPTDTQYF
15	TRBV6-6	NA	TRBJ2-5	TRBD1	TGTGCCAGCAAGCGACCGGGACAGAACCAAGAGACCCAGTACTTC	CASKRPGQNQETQYF
15	TRBV5-1	NA	TRBJ2-5	TRBD1	TGCGCCAGCAGCTTGTCGGGACAGGGGGTTGAGACCCAGTACTTC	CASSLSGQGVETQYF
15	TRBV6-6	NA	TRBJ2-2	TRBD2	TGTGCCAGCAGTTATAGCGGGGTTTACACCGGGGAGCTGTTTTTT	CASSYSGVYTGELFF
14	TRBV3-1/TRBV3-2	NA	TRBJ1-3	NA	TGTGCCAGCAGCCTCCTCGGGGTAGGAAACACCATATATTTT	CASSLLGVGNTIYF
13	TRBV10-3	NA	TRBJ1-4	NA	TGTGCCATCTCCGGTTCAACTAATGAAAAACTGTTTTTT	CAISGSTNEKLFF
17	TRBV11-2	NA	TRBJ1-4	TRBD1	TGTGCCAGCAGCCGTACACAGGGGGCGCCAACTAATGAAAAACTGTTTTTT	CASSRTQGAPTNEKLFF
15	TRBV6-5	NA	TRBJ2-1	TRBD1	TGTGCCAGCAGCCTTCTGACAGGGGAGACGGGTGAGCAGTTCTTC	CASSLLTGETGEQFF
12	TRBV6-5	once	TRBJ2-2	NA	TGTGCCAGCAGGGCTAGGCCACGGGGAGCTGTTTTT	CASRARPRGAVF
13	TRBV5-1	NA	TRBJ2-5	NA	TGCGCCAGCACCAACACAGGAACCGAGACCCAGTACTTC	CASTNTGTETQYF
16	TRBV2	NA	TRBJ1-6	TRBD1	TGTGCCAGCAGAGGGACAGGGAGCTCCTATAATTCACCCCTCCACTTT	CASRGTGSSYNSPLHF
16	TRBV2	NA	TRBJ2-3	TRBD2	TGTGCCAGCAGTGAGCTAGCGGGACTTACCACAGATACGCAGTATTTT	CASSELAGLTTDTQYF
14	TRBV5-5	once	TRBJ1-6	TRBD1	TGTGCCAGCAGCTTGGTTACAGGGGTATCACCCCTCCACTTT	CASSLVTGVSPLHF
14	TRBV7-2	few	TRBJ1-2	TRBD1	TGTGCCAGCAGCTCGGGACAGGGAAAACGAGGCTACACCTTC	CASSSGQGKRGYTF
18	TRBV7-8	once	TRBJ2-7	TRBD2	TGTGCCAGCAGCTTAGACTCAAAGCTAGCGGTAAGCTCCTACGAGCAGTACTTC	CASSLDSKLAVSSYEQYF
13	TRBV30	NA	TRBJ1-1	NA	TGTGCCTGGAGTTTACAGGGGAACACTGAAGCTTTCTTT	CAWSLQGNTEAFF
13	TRBV18	NA	TRBJ2-1	TRBD1	TGTGCCAGCTCAACCGACAGGGTAGATGAGCAGTTCTTC	CASSTDRVDEQFF
12	TRBV19	NA	TRBJ2-5	NA	TGTGCCAGTAGTATGCGTGAAGAGACCCAGTACTTC	CASSMREETQYF
15	TRBV18	NA	TRBJ2-1	TRBD2	TGTGCCAGCTCACCGGGGCTAGCGGGTCGCTATGAGCAGTTCTTC	CASSPGLAGRYEQFF
13	TRBV7-9	NA	TRBJ2-7	TRBD2	TGTGCAGGGACTAGCGCCAGCTCCTACGAGCAGTACTTC	CAGTSASSYEQYF
14	TRBV27	NA	TRBJ1-1	NA	TGTGCCAGCAGGACGAGCGGATCGAACACTGAAGCTTTCTTT	CASRTSGSNTEAFF
16	TRBV2	NA	TRBJ2-3	TRBD2	TGTGCCAGCAGTGGCAGGGGGCTAGCGGGGGCAGATACGCAGTATTTT	CASSGRGLAGADTQYF
14	TRBV5-8	NA	TRBJ1-2	NA	TGTGCCAGCAGCTTGGTGATCGGGGCGGGAGGCTACACCTTC	CASSLVIGAGGYTF
17	TRBV10-3	NA	TRBJ2-5	TRBD2	TGTGCCATCAGTGAGTCGCTAGCGGGGGCACCCCAAGAGACCCAGTACTTC	CAISESLAGAPQETQYF